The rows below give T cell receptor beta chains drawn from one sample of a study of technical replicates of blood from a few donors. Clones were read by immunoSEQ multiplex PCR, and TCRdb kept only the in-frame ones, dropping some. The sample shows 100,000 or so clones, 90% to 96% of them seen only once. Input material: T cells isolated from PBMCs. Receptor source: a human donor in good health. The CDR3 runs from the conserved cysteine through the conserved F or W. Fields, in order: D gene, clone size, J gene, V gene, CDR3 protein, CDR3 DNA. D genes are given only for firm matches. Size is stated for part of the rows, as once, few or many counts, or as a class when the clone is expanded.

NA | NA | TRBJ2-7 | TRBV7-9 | CASSPGVGEQYF | TGTGCCAGCAGCCCGGGTGTCGGCGAGCAGTACTTC
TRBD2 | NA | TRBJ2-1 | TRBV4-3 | CASSRNGLAGGNEQFF | TGCGCCAGCAGCCGTAACGGACTAGCCGGGGGCAATGAGCAGTTCTTC
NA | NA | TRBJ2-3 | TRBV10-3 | CAISESSTPDTQYF | TGTGCCATCAGTGAGTCTAGCACCCCAGATACGCAGTATTTT
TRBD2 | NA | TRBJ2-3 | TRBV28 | CASSSPGGPPDTQYF | TGTGCCAGCAGTTCGCCGGGAGGGCCCCCAGATACGCAGTATTTT
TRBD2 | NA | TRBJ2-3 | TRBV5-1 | CASSLRLAGGRRDTQYF | TGCGCCAGCAGCTTACGACTAGCGGGAGGGCGTAGAGATACGCAGTATTTT
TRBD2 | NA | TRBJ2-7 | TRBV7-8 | CASSLELAGGLHYEQYF | TGTGCCAGCAGCTTAGAACTAGCGGGAGGGCTCCACTACGAGCAGTACTTC
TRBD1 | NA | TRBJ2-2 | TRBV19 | CASLKAGGTGELFF | TGTGCCAGCCTTAAGGCAGGGGGTACCGGGGAGCTGTTTTTT
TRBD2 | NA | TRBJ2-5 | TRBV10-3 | CAISVVGGKETQYF | TGTGCCATCAGTGTGGTGGGAGGGAAAGAGACCCAGTACTTC
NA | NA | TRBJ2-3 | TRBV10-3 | CAISPNSGSDTQYF | TGTGCCATCAGTCCCAATTCCGGGAGCGATACGCAGTATTTT
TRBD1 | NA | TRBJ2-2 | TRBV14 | CASTPTGYSGELFF | TGTGCCAGCACGCCGACAGGGTACTCCGGGGAGCTGTTTTTT
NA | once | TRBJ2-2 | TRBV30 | CAWRGGATGELFF | TGTGCCTGGAGAGGTGGGGCCACCGGGGAGCTGTTTTTT
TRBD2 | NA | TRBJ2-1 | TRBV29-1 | CSVEGLAGDNEQFF | TGCAGCGTTGAAGGACTAGCGGGAGATAATGAGCAGTTCTTC
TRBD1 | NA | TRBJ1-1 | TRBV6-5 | CASSFDRGNTEAFF | TGTGCCAGCAGCTTCGACAGGGGGAACACTGAAGCTTTCTTT
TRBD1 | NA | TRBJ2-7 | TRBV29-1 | CSVRVTGQGLHEQYF | TGCAGCGTTAGAGTTACGGGACAGGGGTTGCACGAGCAGTACTTC
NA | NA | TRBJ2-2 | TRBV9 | CASSHNTQGPNTGELFF | TGTGCCAGCAGCCACAACACCCAGGGCCCGAACACCGGGGAGCTGTTTTTT
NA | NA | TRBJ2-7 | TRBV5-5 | CASSLVHTGLSYEQYF | TGTGCCAGCAGCTTGGTACACACAGGCCTATCCTACGAGCAGTACTTC
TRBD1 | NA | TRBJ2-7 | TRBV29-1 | CSVVGQGTYEQYF | TGCAGCGTTGTCGGACAGGGGACCTACGAGCAGTACTTC
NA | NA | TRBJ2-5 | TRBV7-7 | CASSRGISQETQYF | TGTGCCAGCAGCAGGGGCATAAGTCAAGAGACCCAGTACTTC
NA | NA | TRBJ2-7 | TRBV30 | CAWRGTPLHEQYF | TGTGCCTGGAGGGGGACTCCACTCCACGAGCAGTACTTC
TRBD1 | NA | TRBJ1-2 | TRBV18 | CASSGQAEYGYTF | TGTGCCAGCTCAGGACAGGCGGAGTATGGCTACACCTTC
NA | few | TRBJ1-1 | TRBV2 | CASSEQGGTEAFF | TGTGCCAGCAGTGAACAGGGAGGCACTGAAGCTTTCTTT
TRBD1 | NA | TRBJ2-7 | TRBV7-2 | CASSFNRGWEQYF | TGTGCCAGCAGCTTTAACAGGGGGTGGGAGCAGTACTTC